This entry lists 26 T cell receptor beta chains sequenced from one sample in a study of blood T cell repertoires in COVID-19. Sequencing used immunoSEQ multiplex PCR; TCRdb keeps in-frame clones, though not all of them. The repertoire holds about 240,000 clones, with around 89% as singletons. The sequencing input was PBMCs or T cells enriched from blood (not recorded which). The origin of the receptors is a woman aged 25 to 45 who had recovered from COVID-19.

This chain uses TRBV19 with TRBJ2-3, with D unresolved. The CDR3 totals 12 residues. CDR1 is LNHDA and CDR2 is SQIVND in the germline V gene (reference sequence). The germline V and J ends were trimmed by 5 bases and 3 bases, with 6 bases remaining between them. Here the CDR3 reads CASSPRTDTQYF. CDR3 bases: TGTGCCAGTAGTCCGCGAACAGATACGCAGTATTTT.

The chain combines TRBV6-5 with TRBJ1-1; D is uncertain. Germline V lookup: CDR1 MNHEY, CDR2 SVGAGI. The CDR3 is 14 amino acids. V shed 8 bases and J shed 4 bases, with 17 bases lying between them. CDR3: CASPRREGLTEAFF. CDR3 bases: TGTGCCAGCCCTAGGCGTGAGGGTCTCACTGAAGCTTTCTTT.

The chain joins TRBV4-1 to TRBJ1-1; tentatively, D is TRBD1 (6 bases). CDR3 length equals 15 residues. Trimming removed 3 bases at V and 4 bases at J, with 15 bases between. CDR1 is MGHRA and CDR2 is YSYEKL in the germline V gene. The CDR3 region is CASSHLQGVITEAFF. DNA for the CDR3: TGCGCCAGCAGCCACTTACAGGGAGTGATCACTGAAGCTTTCTTT.

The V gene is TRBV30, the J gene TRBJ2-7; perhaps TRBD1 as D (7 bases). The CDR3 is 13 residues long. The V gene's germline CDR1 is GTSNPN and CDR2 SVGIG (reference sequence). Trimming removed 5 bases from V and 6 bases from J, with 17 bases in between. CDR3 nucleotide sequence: TGTGCCTGGGCGGGACAGTCGAAGCGCGAGCAGTACTTC. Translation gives CAWAGQSKREQYF.

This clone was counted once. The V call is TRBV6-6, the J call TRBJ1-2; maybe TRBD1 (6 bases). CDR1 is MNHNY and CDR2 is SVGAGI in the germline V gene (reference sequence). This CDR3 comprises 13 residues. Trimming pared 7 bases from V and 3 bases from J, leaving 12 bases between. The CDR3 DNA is TGTGCCAGCACCGACGGACAGCACTATGGCTACACCTTC. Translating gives CASTDGQHYGYTF.

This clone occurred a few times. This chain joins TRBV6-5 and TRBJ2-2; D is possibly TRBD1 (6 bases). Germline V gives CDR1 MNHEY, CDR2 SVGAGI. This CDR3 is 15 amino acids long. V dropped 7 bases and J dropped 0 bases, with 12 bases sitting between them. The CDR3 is CASNLQGANTGELFF. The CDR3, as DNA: TGTGCCAGCAATCTACAGGGCGCGAACACCGGGGAGCTGTTTTTT.

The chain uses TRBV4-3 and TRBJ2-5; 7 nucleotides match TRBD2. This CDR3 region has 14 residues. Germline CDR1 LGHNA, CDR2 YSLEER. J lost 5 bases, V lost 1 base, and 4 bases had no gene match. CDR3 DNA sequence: TGCGCCAGCAGCCAAGGACTAGCTCAGGAGACCCAGTACTTC. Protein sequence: CASSQGLAQETQYF.

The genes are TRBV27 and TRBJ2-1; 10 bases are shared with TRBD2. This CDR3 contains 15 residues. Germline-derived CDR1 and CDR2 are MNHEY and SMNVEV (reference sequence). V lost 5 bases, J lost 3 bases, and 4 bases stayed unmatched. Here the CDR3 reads CASSSGRAFYNEQFF. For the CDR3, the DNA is TGTGCCAGCAGTAGCGGGAGGGCCTTCTACAATGAGCAGTTCTTC.

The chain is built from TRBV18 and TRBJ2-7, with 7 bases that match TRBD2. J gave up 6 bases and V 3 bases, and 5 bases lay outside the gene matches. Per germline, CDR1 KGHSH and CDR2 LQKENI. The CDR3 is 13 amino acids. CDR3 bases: TGTGCCAGCTCACCCCGGGAGGAGAGCGAGCAGTACTTC. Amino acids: CASSPREESEQYF.

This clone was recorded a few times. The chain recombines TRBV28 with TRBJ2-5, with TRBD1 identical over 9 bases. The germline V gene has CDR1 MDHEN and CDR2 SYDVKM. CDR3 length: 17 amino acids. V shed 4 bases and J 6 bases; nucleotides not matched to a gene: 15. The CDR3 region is CASSSPRTGVGPQTQYF. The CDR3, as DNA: TGTGCCAGCAGTTCACCGAGGACAGGGGTGGGGCCACAGACCCAGTACTTC.

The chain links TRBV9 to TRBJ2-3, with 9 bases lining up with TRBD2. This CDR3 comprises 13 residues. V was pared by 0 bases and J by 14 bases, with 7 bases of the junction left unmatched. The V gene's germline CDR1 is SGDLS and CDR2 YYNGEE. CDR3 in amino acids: CASSVEGGRATYF. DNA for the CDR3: TGTGCCAGCAGCGTAGAAGGCGGGAGGGCCACGTATTTT. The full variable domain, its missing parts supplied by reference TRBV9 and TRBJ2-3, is DSGVTQTPKHLITATGQRVTLRCSPRSGDLSVYWYQQSLDQGLQFLIQYYNGEERAKGNILERFSAQQFPDLHSELNLSSLELGDSALYFCASSVEGGRATYFGPGTRLTVL.

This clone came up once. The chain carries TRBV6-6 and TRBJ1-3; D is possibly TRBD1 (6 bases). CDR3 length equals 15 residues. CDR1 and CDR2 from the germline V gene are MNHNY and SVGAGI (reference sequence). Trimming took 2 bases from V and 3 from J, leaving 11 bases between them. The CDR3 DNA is TGTGCCAGCAGTTACGGGACACGAAATGGAAACACCATATATTTT. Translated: CASSYGTRNGNTIYF.

CDR3 loop: CASSTSRAPNSRDSSSYNEQFF. CDR3 nucleotide sequence: TGTGCCAGTAGTACTTCGAGAGCGCCCAATTCAAGGGACTCGAGCTCCTACAATGAGCAGTTCTTC. This chain uses TRBV19 with TRBJ2-1, with a weak D call TRBD2 (6 bases). Trimming cost V 4 bases and J 0 bases, with 31 bases left between them. The CDR3 loop spans 22 amino acids. Germline V gene lookup returns CDR1 LNHDA and CDR2 SQIVND (reference sequence).

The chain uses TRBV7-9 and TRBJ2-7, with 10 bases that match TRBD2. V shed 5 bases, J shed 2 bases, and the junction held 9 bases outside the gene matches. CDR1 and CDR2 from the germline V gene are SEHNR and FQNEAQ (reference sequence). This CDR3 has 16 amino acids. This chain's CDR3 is CASSTRSGTSAYEQYF. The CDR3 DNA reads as TGTGCCAGCAGCACCCGCTCCGGGACTAGCGCCTACGAGCAGTACTTC.

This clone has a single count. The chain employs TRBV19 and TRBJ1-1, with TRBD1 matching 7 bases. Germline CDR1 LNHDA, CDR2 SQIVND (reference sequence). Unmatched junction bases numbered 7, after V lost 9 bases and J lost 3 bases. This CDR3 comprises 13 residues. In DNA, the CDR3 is TGTGCCAGGACGGGACAGAACCACACTGAAGCTTTCTTT. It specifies CARTGQNHTEAFF.

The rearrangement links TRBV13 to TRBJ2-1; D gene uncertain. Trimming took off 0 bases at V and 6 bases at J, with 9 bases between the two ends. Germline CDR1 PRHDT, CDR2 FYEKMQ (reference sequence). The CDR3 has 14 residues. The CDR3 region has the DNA TGTGCCAGCAGCTTAGGGCTAAGAGGCAATGAGCAGTTCTTC. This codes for CASSLGLRGNEQFF. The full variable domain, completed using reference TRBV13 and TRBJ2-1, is AAGVIQSPRHLIKEKRETATLKCYPIPRHDTVYWYQQGPGQDPQFLISFYEKMQSDKGSIPDRFSAQQFSDYHSELNMSSLELGDSALYFCASSLGLRGNEQFFGPGTRLTVL.

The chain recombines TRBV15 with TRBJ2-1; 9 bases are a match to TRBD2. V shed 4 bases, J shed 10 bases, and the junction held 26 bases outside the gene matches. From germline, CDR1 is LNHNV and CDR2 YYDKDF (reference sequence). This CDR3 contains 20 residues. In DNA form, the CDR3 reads TGTGCCACCAGCACGGCGGGGGGAGAACGACCGGGACTAGCCTCAAGGGAGCAGTTCTTC. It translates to CATSTAGGERPGLASREQFF.

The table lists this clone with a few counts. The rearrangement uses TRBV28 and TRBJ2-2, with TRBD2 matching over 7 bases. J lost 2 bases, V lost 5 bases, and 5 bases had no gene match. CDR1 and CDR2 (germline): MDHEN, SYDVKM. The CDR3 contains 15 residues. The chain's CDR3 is CASSRGSDNTGELFF. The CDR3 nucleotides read TGTGCCAGCAGTCGCGGGAGTGATAACACCGGGGAGCTGTTTTTT. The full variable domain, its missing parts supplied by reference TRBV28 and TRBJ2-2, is DVKVTQSSRYLVKRTGEKVFLECVQDMDHENMFWYRQDPGLGLRLIYFSYDVKMKEKGDIPEGYSVSREKKERFSLILESASTNQTSMYLCASSRGSDNTGELFFGEGSRLTVL.

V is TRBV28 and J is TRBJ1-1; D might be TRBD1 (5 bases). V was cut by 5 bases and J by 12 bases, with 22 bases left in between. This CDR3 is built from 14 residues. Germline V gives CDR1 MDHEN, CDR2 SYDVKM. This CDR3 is CASSPPDSPGRTFF. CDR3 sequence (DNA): TGTGCCAGCAGTCCGCCAGACAGCCCGGGTAGGACTTTCTTT.

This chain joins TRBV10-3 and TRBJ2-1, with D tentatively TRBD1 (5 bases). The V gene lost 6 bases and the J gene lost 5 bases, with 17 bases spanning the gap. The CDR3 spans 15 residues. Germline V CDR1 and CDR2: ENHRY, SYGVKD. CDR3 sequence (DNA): TGTGCCATCAGGGTCAGGGAAGGGCTAGACAATGAGCAGTTCTTC. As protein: CAIRVREGLDNEQFF.

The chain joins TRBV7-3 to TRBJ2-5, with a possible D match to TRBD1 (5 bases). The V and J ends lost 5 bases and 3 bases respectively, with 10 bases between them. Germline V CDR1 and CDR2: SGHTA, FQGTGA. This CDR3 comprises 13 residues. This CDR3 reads CASSQGWEETQYF. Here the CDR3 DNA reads TGTGCCAGCAGCCAGGGATGGGAAGAGACCCAGTACTTC.

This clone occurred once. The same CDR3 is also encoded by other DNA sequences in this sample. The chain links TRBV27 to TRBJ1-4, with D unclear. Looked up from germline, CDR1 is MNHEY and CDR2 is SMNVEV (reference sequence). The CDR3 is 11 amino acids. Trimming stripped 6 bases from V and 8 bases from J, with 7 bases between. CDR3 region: CASSRGEKLFF. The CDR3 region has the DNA TGTGCCAGCAGCCGAGGGGAAAAACTGTTTTTT. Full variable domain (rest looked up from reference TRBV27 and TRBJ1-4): EAQVTQNPRYLITVTGKKLTVTCSQNMNHEYMSWYRQDPGLGLRQIYYSMNVEVTDKGDVPEGYKVSRKEKRNFPLILESPSPNQTSLYFCASSRGEKLFFGSGTQLSVL.

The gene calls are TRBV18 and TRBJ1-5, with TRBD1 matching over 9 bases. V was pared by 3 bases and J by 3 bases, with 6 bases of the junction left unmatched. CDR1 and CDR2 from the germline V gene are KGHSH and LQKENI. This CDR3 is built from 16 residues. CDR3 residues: CASSPAGTGNNQPQHF. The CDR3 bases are TGTGCCAGCTCACCGGCCGGGACAGGGAACAATCAGCCCCAGCATTTT.

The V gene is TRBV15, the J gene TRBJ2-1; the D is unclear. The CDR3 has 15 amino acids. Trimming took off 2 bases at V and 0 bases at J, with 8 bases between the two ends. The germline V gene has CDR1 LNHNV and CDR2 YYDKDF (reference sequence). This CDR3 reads CATSRSRSSYNEQFF. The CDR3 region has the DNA TGTGCCACCAGCAGATCGAGGAGCTCCTACAATGAGCAGTTCTTC.

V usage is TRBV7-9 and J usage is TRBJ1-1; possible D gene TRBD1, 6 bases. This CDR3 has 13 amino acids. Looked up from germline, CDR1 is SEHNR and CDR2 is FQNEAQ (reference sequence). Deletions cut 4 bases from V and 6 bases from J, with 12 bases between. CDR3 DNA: TGTGCCAGCAGCTCGTCAGGGGACCCTGAAGCTTTCTTT. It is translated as CASSSSGDPEAFF.

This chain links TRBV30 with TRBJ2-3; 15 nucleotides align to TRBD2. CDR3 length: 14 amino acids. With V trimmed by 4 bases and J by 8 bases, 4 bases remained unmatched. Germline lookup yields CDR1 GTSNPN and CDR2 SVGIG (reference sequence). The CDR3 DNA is TGTGCCTGGAAGGGACTAGCGGGAGGCGCTACGCAGTATTTT. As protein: CAWKGLAGGATQYF.